This TCR beta chain was found in a study of cytomegalovirus exposure and HLA in healthy donors. Produced via immunoSEQ multiplex PCR; TCRdb's table is partial and in-frame only. The profile shows some 340,000 clones, 75% to 90% of them singletons. Comment on this clone: Other DNA sequences in this sample translate to the same CDR3.

Germline V gives CDR1 GTSNPN, CDR2 SVGIG (reference sequence). The V and J ends lost 1 base and 3 bases respectively, with 7 bases between them. The CDR3 runs to 13 residues. Sequenced material: PBMCs. The clonotype comes from a woman aged 25 to 39 in good health and CMV-seropositive. This chain links TRBV30 with TRBJ1-3; tentatively, D is TRBD1 (5 bases). CDR3 nucleotide sequence: TGTGCCTGGAGTGGGGGGGTTGGAAACACCATATATTTT. The encoded protein is CAWSGGVGNTIYF.